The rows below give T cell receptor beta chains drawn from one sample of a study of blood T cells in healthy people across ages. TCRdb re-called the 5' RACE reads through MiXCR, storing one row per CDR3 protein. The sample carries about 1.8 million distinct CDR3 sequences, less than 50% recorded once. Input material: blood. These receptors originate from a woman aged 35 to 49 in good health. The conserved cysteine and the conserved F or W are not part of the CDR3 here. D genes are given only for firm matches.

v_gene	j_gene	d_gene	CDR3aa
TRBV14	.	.	ASSHTYPGRDYEQY
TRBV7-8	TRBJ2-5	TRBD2	ASSSLASQETQY
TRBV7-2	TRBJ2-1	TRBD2	ASLRSGGLPNEQF
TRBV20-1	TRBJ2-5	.	SAPGGPQETQY
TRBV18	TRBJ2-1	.	ASSPQEKHNEQF
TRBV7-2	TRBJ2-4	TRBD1	ASSYGRQGKNIQY
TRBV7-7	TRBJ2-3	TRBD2	ASSPGTSWEDTQY
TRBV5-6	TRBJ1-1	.	ASTPDRRNTEAF
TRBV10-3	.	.	AISVGVGTEETQY
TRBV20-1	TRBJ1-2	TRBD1	SAREPGDRSYGYT
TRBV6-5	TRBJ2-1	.	ASSYNTPEKDNEQF
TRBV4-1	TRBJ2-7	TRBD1	ASRIIAGTGNYEQY
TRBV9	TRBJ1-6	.	ASSVVWGAYNSPLH
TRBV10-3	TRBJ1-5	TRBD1	AISGTPTSTGFNQPQH
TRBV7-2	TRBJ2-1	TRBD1	ASSLQGGQGSYNEQF
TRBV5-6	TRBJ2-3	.	ASSRSARGSTDTQY
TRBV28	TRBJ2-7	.	ASSFEAGPYEQY
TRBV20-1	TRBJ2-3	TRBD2	SAPPVLVRGADTQY
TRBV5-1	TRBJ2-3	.	ASSLAGVLIPTDTQY
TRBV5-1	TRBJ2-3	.	ASSLDRHDTDTQY
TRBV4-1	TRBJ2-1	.	ASGDGEQF
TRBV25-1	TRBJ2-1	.	ASSEYKGTTYNEQF
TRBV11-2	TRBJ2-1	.	ASSPLSQVRYNEQF
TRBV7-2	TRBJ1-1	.	ASSFFLRREFTEAF
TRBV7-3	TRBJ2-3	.	ASSGGADLYTQY
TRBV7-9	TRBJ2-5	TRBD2	ASSQLAYQETQY
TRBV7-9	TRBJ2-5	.	ASSLVVAGEETQY
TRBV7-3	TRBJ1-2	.	ASSPQGWLDYGYT
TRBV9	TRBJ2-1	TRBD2	ASSVAGRGVYNEQF
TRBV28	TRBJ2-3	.	ASSFGGTGKGSQY
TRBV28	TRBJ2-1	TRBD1	ASSQYRDRTYNEQF
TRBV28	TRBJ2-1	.	ASSGGGIAGEQF
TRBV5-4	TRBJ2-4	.	ASNPDIGTKNIQY
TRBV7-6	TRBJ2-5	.	ASSVASHVTQY
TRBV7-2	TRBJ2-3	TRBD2	ASSLAIAGGADTQY
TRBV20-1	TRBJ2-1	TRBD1	SARRQGVNEQF
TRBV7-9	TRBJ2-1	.	ASSLEGIPHNEQF
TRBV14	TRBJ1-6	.	ASSRADSYNSPLH
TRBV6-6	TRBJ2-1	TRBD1	ATNQRGLVEQF
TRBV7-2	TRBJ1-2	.	ASSHRDTNYGYI
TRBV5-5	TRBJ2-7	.	ASSGLPGPSYEQY
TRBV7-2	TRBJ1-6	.	ASSLDTVASYNSPLH
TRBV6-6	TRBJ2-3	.	ASRLSAVTDTQY